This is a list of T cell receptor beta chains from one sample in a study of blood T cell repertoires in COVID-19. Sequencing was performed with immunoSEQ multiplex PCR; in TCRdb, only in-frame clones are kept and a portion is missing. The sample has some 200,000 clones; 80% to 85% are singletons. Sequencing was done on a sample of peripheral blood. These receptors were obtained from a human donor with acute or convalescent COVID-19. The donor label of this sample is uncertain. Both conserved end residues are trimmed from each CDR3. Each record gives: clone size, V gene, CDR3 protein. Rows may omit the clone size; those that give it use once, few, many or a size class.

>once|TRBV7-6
ASRAGGKDTQY
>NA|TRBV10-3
AISRTGEAYEQY
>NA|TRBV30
AWSSGGDEKLF
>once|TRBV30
AWRRGGVSSYNSPLH
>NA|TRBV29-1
SVAGGSSYEQY
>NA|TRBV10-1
ASSDGLNTEAF
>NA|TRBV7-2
ASSLVGGTSGYEQY
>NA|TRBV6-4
ASSRTSGGAFSPDTQY
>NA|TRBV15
ATSRGRSGRGLAGGETQY
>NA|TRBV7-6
ASSFGTGGSYEQY
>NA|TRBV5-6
ASSNGGLKRSMADTQY
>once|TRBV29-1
SVASGAPYEQY
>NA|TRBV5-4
ASSNTGVDEQY
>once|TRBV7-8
ASSPGKNAYEQY
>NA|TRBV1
TSSQGAPSTDTQY
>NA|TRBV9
ASNGDRGMNTEAF
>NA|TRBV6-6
ASSYSTQGDTEAF
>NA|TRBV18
ASSPTTETGPRRTQY
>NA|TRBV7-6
ASSFRDRDNSPLH
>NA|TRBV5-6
ASSSDTHYSPLH
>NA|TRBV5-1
ASQVEVGDYGYT
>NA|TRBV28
ASSPGTGFNEQF
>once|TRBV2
ASRTGSESPLH
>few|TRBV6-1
ASSEARRQGAFQPQH
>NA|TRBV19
ASHRTTNEKLF
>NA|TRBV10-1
ASSPGGGRAGDTQY
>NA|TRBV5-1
ASSPTGDYGYT
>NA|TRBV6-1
ASSERGSSYEQY
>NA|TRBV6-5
ASSKTGARNYGYT
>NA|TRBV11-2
ASSLDPGDNQPQH
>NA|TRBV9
ASSASTVRNTIY
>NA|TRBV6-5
ASSYDQGSPLH
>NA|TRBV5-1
ASSLLAGAFDTGELF
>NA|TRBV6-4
ASTNESPNNEQF
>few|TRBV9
ASSPGLHYEQY
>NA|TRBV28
ASSSGTGIYEQY